The next 5 T cell receptor beta chains were all read from a single sample in a study of shared clonotypes between healthy human individuals. The data were produced by immunoSEQ multiplex PCR, yet TCRdb's version contains in-frame clones alone and is incomplete. Of over a million clones in the sample, 95% to 97% were seen once. Sequenced input: naive CD4+ T cells sorted from blood. Subset: CD45RA+ positively selected. The origin of the receptors is a man aged 25-45 years in good health.

In this sample, this clone turned up once. V usage is TRBV6-5 and J usage is TRBJ2-7; TRBD2 matches at 9 bases. Germline values: CDR1 MNHEY, CDR2 SVGAGI. With 3 bases clipped from V and 5 bases from J, the junction kept 2 bases outside the gene matches. The CDR3 has 13 residues. In nucleotides, the CDR3 is TGTGCCAGCAGTTATAGCGGGAGTCACGAGCAGTACTTC. Its translation: CASSYSGSHEQYF.

The CDR3, as DNA: TGTGCCAGCAGCCAAGTCGGCGACTCCTACAATGAGCAGTTCTTC. Translation: CASSQVGDSYNEQFF. This chain links TRBV4-2 with TRBJ2-1; no clear D gene. Germline lookup yields CDR1 LGHNA and CDR2 YNFKEQ. With 1 base removed from V and 0 bases from J, the gap between germline ends came to 7 bases. The CDR3 is made up of 15 amino acids.

The V gene is TRBV2, the J gene TRBJ2-1, with D possibly TRBD1 on 6 matching bases. The V end was cut by 4 bases, the J end by 4 bases, with 17 bases between. There are 16 residues in the CDR3. Germline-derived CDR1 and CDR2 are SNHLY and FYNNEI. DNA of the CDR3: TGTGCCAGCAGTGTGGGGGCCCTTTCCCCTTACAATGAGCAGTTCTTC. Protein sequence: CASSVGALSPYNEQFF.

This clone appeared once. The V gene is TRBV4-3, the J gene TRBJ1-5, with D uncertain. This CDR3 region has 17 residues. The germline gives CDR1 LGHNA, CDR2 YSLEER. The V and J ends lost 0 bases and 2 bases respectively, with 14 bases between them. CDR3 sequence: CASSQDVASGGNQPQHF. CDR3 coding DNA: TGCGCCAGCAGCCAAGATGTGGCTTCCGGGGGCAATCAGCCCCAGCATTTT.

This chain joins TRBV7-3 and TRBJ2-6, with 7 bases that match TRBD1. Germline V CDR1 and CDR2: SGHTA, FQGTGA. The CDR3 spans 16 residues. With V trimmed by 5 bases and J by 0 bases, 4 bases remained unmatched. CDR3 DNA sequence: TGTGCCAGCAGCAAGGGGGCAAGCTCTGGGGCCAACGTCCTGACTTTC. This gives the protein CASSKGASSGANVLTF. The variable domain in full, completed from reference TRBV7-3 and TRBJ2-6, reads GAGVSQTPSNKVTEKGKYVELRCDPISGHTALYWYRQSLGQGPEFLIYFQGTGAADDSGLPNDRFFAVRPEGSVSTLKIQRTERGDSAVYLCASSKGASSGANVLTFGAGSRLTVL.